The clone carrying this T cell receptor (beta chain) was found a few times. Its antigen remains unknown. Positive magnetic bead selection, which isolated the CD4+ and CD8+ cells, was followed by a flow cytometry check of purity. CDR3 length: 16 amino acids. V was shortened by 3 bases and J by 0 bases, with 12 bases between the two germline ends. Germline assignment: CDR1 MDHEN and CDR2 SYDVKM. The sample is drawn from a study of somatic mutations in cytotoxic T cells in rheumatoid arthritis. Study background: Selected T-cell populations stained with V beta antibodies were isolated by flow sorting to nearly 100% purity; these included V beta1+ cells subjected to TCRB sequencing. General study results and limits: Levels of CD8+ T-cell clonality in rheumatoid arthritis patients were statistically indistinguishable from those seen in age-matched healthy controls, with no significant difference. Patients with rheumatoid arthritis, but not healthy controls, had CD8+ clonality that increased with age.

Only in-frame clones appear in the TCRdb table, and some are missing; sequencing was by immunoSEQ multiplex PCR. The table lists about 16,000 clones, nearly 80% of them singletons, with about a sixth in the top ten. The sequenced sample was CD8+ T cells sorted from blood. The genes are TRBV28 and TRBJ2-1; D is possibly TRBD1 (5 bases). The source of this sequence is an adult with rheumatoid arthritis. The CDR3 DNA reads TGTGCCAGCAGTTTGCTACAGGCGATCTCCTACAATGAGCAGTTCTTC. Amino acid sequence: CASSLLQAISYNEQFF. Looking up the rest from reference TRBV28 and TRBJ2-1 gives the full variable domain: DVKVTQSSRYLVKRTGEKVFLECVQDMDHENMFWYRQDPGLGLRLIYFSYDVKMKEKGDIPEGYSVSREKKERFSLILESASTNQTSMYLCASSLLQAISYNEQFFGPGTRLTVL.